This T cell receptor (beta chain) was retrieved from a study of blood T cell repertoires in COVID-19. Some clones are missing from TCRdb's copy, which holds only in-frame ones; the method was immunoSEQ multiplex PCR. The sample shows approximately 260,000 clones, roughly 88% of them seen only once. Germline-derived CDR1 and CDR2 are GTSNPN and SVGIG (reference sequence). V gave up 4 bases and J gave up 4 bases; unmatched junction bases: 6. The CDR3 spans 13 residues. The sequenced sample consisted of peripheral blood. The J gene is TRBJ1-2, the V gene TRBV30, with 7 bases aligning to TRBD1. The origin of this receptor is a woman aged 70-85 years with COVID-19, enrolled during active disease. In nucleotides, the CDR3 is TGTGCCTGGAATTATGGGACAGTCTATGGCTACACCTTC. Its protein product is CAWNYGTVYGYTF.